This T cell receptor (beta chain) was observed in a study of CD8 T cells in ankylosing spondylitis. In germline, CDR1 is SGHAT, CDR2 FQNNGV. Unmatched junction bases numbered 11, after V lost 5 bases and J lost 4 bases. This CDR3 is 16 amino acids long. In TCRdb, the 5' RACE reads were re-called with MiXCR into one record per CDR3 protein. This sample has roughly 30,000 distinct CDR3 sequences, with approximately 28% found just once. The specimen was synovial fluid, either unsorted or a sorted T cell fraction (not recorded which). This TCR was sampled from a male donor with ankylosing spondylitis. The chain combines TRBV11-2 with TRBJ1-1; TRBD1 matches at 9 bases. Here the CDR3 reads CASSEWGQGLATEAFF. CDR3 sequence (DNA): TGTGCCAGCAGCGAATGGGGACAGGGATTGGCCACTGAAGCTTTCTTT.